The 5 T cell receptor beta chains listed next were all sequenced from one sample in a study of cytomegalovirus exposure and HLA in healthy donors. PCR primers comprised 60 Vbeta and 13 Jbeta primers. Repertoires were generated with immunoSEQ multiplex PCR, while TCRdb's copy carries only in-frame clones and drops some. This table has 150,000 or so clones, about 84% appearing once. The sample was PBMCs. These receptors came from a man between 45 and 60 years old in good health and CMV-seronegative.

The CDR3 DNA is TGTGCCAGCAGCTTCCTGGGGAGGGGAGAAGGTTCACCCCTCCACTTT. Protein product: CASSFLGRGEGSPLHF. The chain couples TRBV5-5 to TRBJ1-6; TRBD1 might be the D (5 bases). Germline CDR1 SGHKS, CDR2 YYEKEE (reference sequence). V was cut by 2 bases and J by 9 bases, with 18 bases left in between. The CDR3 consists of 16 residues.

The chain joins TRBV7-9 to TRBJ1-3; 9 bases are a match to TRBD1. Germline-derived CDR1 and CDR2 are SEHNR and FQNEAQ (reference sequence). J gave up 6 bases and V 5 bases, and 5 bases lay outside the gene matches. This CDR3 region has 14 residues. In DNA form, the CDR3 reads TGTGCCAGCAGCACGGGACAGGGACCAAACACCATATATTTT. Translating gives CASSTGQGPNTIYF.

CDR3 protein: CASSLLAGYDNSPLHF. CDR3 coding DNA: TGTGCCAGCAGCTTATTGGCGGGGTACGATAATTCACCCCTCCACTTT. The chain employs TRBV7-2 and TRBJ1-6, with D uncertain. This CDR3 is built from 16 residues. The germline V and J ends were trimmed by 2 bases and 5 bases, with 13 bases remaining between them. Germline CDR1 reads SGHTA; CDR2 reads FQGNSA.

The V gene is TRBV5-1, the J gene TRBJ2-1; 10 nucleotides align to TRBD2. The trim removed 2 bases at V and 4 bases at J, leaving 3 bases unmatched. This CDR3 has 15 amino acids. Germline CDR1 and CDR2: SGHRS and YFSETQ. This CDR3 reads CASSFSGGSYNEQFF. The CDR3 DNA sequence: TGCGCCAGCAGCTTTAGCGGGGGGTCTTACAATGAGCAGTTCTTC.

The gene calls are TRBV18 and TRBJ1-1; unclear D gene. Germline CDR1 KGHSH, CDR2 LQKENI. The V gene lost 6 bases and the J gene lost 3 bases, with 14 bases spanning the gap. This CDR3 region has 14 residues. The CDR3, as DNA: TGTGCCAGCTCGCGAGGGTCAGGCGACACTGAAGCTTTCTTT. Translation: CASSRGSGDTEAFF.